This passage covers 2 T cell receptor beta chains from one sample sequenced in a study of molecular identifiers for immune sequencing clone quantification. TCRdb processed the PCR reads anew with MiXCR; each CDR3 protein has one entry. The sample shows about 86,000 distinct CDR3 sequences, around 27% of them seen only once. Sequenced: naive CD8+ T cells from blood, with Jurkat cell RNA spiked in. Subset specified: FACS-sorted CD8+CD4-CCR7+CD45RA+ naive T cells. The source is a human donor in good health. Some libraries in this study had Jurkat cell RNA spiked in.

This clonotype was seen a few times. This chain uses TRBV28 with TRBJ2-7; 7 nucleotides agree with TRBD2. Germline V gene lookup returns CDR1 MDHEN and CDR2 SYDVKM. This CDR3 is built from 17 residues. V was pared by 2 bases and J by 3 bases, with 13 bases of the junction left unmatched. The CDR3 sequence is CASSLPLSGKLIYEQYF. DNA for the CDR3: TGTGCCAGCAGTTTACCCCTGAGCGGGAAGCTTATCTACGAGCAGTACTTC.

DNA for the CDR3: TGCGCCAGCAGCCAAGATTGGGGTGCTAGCAATCAGCCCCAGCATTTT. Translating gives CASSQDWGASNQPQHF. The chain is built from TRBV4-1 and TRBJ1-5; D call uncertain. The germline V gene has CDR1 MGHRA and CDR2 YSYEKL. The CDR3 spans 16 residues. The germline V and J ends were trimmed by 0 bases and 0 bases, with 9 bases remaining between them.